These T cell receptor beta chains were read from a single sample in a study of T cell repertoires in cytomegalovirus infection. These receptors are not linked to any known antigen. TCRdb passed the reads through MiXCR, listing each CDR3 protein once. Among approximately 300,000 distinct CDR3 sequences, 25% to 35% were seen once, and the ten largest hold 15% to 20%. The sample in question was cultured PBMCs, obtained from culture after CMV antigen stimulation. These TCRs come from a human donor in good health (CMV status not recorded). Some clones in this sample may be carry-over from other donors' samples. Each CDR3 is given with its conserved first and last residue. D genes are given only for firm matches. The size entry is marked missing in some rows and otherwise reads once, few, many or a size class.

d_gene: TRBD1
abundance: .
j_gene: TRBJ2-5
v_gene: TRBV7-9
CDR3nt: TGTGCCAGCAGCCTCAGACAGGGGGCGCGAGAGACCCAGTACTTC
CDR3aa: CASSLRQGARETQYF

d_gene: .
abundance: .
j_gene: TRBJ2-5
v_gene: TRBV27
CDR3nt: TGTGCCAGCAGTTTTGGAGGGCAGCGGGAGACCCAGTACTTC
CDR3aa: CASSFGGQRETQYF

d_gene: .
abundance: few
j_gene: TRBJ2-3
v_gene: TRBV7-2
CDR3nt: TGTGCCAGCAGCCCACTATTGAGCGACAGGAGACGGCATTTT
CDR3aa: CASSPLLSDRRRHF

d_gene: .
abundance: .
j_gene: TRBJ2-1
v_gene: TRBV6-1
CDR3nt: TGTGCCAGCAGTGCGGAAGGGAGAGCGCAGTTCTTC
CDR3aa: CASSAEGRAQFF

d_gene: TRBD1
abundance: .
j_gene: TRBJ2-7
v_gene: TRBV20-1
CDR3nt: TGCAGTGCTAGTAGGGGACAGGGGTCCTACGAGCAGTACTTC
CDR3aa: CSASRGQGSYEQYF

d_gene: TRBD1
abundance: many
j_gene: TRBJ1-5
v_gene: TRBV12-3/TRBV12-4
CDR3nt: TGTGCCAGCAGTTTTGGGACAGGGAGGAATCAGCCCCAGCATTTT
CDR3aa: CASSFGTGRNQPQHF

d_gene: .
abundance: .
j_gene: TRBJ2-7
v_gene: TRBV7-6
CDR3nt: TGTGCCAGCAGCCCAACGGCAGTCGTCTCCTCCTACGAGCAGTACTTC
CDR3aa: CASSPTAVVSSYEQYF

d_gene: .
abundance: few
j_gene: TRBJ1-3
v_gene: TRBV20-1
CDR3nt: TGCAGTGCTGAAAACAGGGACGACTCTGGAAACACCATATATTTT
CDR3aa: CSAENRDDSGNTIYF

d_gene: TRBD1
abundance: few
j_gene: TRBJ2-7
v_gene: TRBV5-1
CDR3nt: TGCGCCAGCAGCCCCGGGACAGGGGGCGCCGAGCAGTACTTC
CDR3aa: CASSPGTGGAEQYF

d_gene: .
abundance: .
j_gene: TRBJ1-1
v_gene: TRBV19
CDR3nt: TGTGCCAGTAGTATCGACTCTCAATCTGGGACTGAAGCTTTCTTT
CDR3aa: CASSIDSQSGTEAFF

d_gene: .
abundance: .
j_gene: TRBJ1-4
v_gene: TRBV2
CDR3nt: TGTGCCAGCATTGAGACCCTCCCGTACGGGGAAAAACTGTTTTTT
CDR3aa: CASIETLPYGEKLFF

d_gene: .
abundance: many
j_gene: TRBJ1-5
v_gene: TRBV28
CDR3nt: TGTGCCAGCAGTTTAAGTGTCGGCAGGGCGCGTCAGCCCCAGCATTTT
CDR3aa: CASSLSVGRARQPQHF

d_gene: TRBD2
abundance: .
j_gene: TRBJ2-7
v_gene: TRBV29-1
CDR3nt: TGCAGCGTTGATGGCGGGAGTGGTTACGAGCAGTACTTC
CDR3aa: CSVDGGSGYEQYF

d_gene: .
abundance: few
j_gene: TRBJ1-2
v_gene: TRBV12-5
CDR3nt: TGTGCTAGTGGCCGAACAAGCTATGGCTACACCTTC
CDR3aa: CASGRTSYGYTF

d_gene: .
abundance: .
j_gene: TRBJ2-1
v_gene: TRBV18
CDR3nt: TGTGCCAGCTCTCTAGGACTCTCCTCCCACAATGAGCAGTTCTTC
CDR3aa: CASSLGLSSHNEQFF

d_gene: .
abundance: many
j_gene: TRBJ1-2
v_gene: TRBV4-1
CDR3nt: TGCGCCAGCAGCCAAGATGGACCATATGGCTACACCTTC
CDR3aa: CASSQDGPYGYTF

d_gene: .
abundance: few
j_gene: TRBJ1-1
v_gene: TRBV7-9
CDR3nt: TGTGCCAGCAGCTTTAATACGGGTTGGGAAGCTTTCTTT
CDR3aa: CASSFNTGWEAFF

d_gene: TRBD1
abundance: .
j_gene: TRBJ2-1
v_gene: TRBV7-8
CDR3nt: TGTGCCAGCAGCTGGGGACAGAGGTACTACAATGAGCAGTTCTTC
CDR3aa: CASSWGQRYYNEQFF

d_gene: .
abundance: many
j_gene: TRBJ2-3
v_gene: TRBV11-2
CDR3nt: TGTGCCAGCAGCTTAGAGGTAGGGGCCAAACCACGTGGGAGCACAGATACGCAGTATTTT
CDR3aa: CASSLEVGAKPRGSTDTQYF

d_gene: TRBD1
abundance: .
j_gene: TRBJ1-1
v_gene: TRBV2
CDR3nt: TGTGCCCGACAGGGTGGGACTGAAGCTTTCTTT
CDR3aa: CARQGGTEAFF

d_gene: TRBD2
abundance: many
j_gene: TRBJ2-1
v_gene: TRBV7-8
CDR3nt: TGTGCCAGCAGCTCCGGGACTAGCGGGAGGGGATCCTACAATGAGCAGTTCTTC
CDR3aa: CASSSGTSGRGSYNEQFF

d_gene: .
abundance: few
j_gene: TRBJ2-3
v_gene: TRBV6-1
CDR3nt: TGTGCCAGCAGGGCCCGAGGTGCAGGTACGCAGTATTTT
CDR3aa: CASRARGAGTQYF

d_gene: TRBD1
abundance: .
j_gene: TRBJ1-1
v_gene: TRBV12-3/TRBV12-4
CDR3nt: TGTGCCAGCAGATATAACGCAGGGGGCACTGAAGCTTTCTTT
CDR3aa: CASRYNAGGTEAFF

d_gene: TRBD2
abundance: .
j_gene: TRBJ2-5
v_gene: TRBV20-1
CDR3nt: TGCAGTGCTAGAGATGGTCTAGCGGGGATGCAAGAGACCCAGTACTTC
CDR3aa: CSARDGLAGMQETQYF

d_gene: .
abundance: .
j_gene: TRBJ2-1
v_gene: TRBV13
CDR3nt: TGTGCCAGCAGCTGGGGGGGCCTCACTAATGAGCAGTTCTTC
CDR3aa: CASSWGGLTNEQFF

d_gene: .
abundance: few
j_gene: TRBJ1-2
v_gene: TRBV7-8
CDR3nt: TGTGCCAGCAGCCAGGCGTCAGGGGATGGCTACACCTTC
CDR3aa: CASSQASGDGYTF

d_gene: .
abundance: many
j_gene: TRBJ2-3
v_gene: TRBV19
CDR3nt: TGTGCCAGTAGTTCCCGAATAGCGGTGCAGGGGAGGCAGTATTTT
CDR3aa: CASSSRIAVQGRQYF

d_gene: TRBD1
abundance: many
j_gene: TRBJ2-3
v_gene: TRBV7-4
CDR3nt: TGTGCCAGCAGCTCCTCGACAGGGGCCCCTTGGGGTCCGATAGATACGCAGTATTTT
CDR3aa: CASSSSTGAPWGPIDTQYF

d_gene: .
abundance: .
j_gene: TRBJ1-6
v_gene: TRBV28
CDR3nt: TGTGCCAGCAGTTTAAGTGGGGCATATTCACCCCTCCACTTT
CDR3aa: CASSLSGAYSPLHF

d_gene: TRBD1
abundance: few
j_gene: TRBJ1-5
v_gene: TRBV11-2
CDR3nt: TGTGCCAGCAGCTCTCTACAGGGGGCTGGCAATCAGCCCCAGCATTTT
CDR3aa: CASSSLQGAGNQPQHF

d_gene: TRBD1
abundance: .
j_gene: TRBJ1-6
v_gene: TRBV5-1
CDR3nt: TGCGCCAGCAGCCCGGGGACAGGGAATCGCGGGAGCTCCTATAATTCACCCCTCCACTTT
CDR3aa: CASSPGTGNRGSSYNSPLHF

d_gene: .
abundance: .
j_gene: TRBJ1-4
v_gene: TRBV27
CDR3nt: TGTGCCAGCAGTTTCCAGACAAGCGGACACCCAGTGGGTGAAAAACTGTTTTTT
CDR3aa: CASSFQTSGHPVGEKLFF

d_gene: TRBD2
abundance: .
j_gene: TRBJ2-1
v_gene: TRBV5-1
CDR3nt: TGCGCCAGCAGCCCGGGGGCGGGGGGGCCAGTTGAGCAGTTCTTC
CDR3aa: CASSPGAGGPVEQFF

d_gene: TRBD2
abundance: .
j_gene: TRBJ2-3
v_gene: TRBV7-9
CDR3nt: TGTGCCAGCAGCCAAGGGGCTAGCGGGCCAACAGATACGCAGTATTTT
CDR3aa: CASSQGASGPTDTQYF

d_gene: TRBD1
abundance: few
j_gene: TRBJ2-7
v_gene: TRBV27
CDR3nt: TGTGCCAGCAGTTTACGGACAGGGCACTCCTACGAGCAGTACTTC
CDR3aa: CASSLRTGHSYEQYF

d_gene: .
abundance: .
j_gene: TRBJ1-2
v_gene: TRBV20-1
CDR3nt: TGCAGTGCTAGAGATGGCAGGGGTGAATATGGCTACACCTTC
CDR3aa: CSARDGRGEYGYTF

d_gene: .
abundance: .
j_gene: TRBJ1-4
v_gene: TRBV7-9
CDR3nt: TGTGCCAGCAAGACCCCAGTTAATGAAAAACTGTTTTTT
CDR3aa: CASKTPVNEKLFF

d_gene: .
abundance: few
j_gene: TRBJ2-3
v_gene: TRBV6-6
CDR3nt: TGTGCCAGCAGTTACTCGAGATGGACGGTAACAGATACGCAGTATTTT
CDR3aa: CASSYSRWTVTDTQYF

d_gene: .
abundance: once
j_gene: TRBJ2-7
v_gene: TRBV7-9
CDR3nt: TGTGCCAGCAGCTTAGCAGGTATAGTCGGGCAGTACTTC
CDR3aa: CASSLAGIVGQYF

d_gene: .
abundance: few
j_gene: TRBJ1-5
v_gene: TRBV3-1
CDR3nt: TGTGCCAGTGCCTCATCCGGGACATCGGGTCAGCCCCAGCATTTT
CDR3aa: CASASSGTSGQPQHF

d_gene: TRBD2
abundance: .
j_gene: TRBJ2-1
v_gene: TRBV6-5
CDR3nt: TGTGCCAGCAGTTACGCTAGCGGGAGCTACAATGAGCAGTTCTTC
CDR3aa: CASSYASGSYNEQFF

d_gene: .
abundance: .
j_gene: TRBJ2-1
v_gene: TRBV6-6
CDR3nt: TGTGCCAGCAGTTCCGGTTTGAGAAGCATCTTCGACAATGAGCAGTTCTTC
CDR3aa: CASSSGLRSIFDNEQFF

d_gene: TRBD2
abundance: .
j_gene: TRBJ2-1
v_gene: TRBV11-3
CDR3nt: TGTGCCAGCAGCTTAGGAGCGGGAGGGGTCTATGAGCAGTTCTTC
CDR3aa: CASSLGAGGVYEQFF

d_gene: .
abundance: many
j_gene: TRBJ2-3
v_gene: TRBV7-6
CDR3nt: TGTGCCAGCAGCTTAGAGGGAGCCGGGGCCGAGGAAGATACGCAGTATTTT
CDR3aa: CASSLEGAGAEEDTQYF

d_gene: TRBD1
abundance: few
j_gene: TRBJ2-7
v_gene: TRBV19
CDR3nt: TGTGCCAGTAGTACGACAGGGGGTTCCTACGAGCAGTACTTC
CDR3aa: CASSTTGGSYEQYF

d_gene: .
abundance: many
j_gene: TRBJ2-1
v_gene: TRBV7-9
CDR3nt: TGTGCCAGCAGTTACACAGGGATGGGCGACAATGAGCAGTTCTTC
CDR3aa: CASSYTGMGDNEQFF